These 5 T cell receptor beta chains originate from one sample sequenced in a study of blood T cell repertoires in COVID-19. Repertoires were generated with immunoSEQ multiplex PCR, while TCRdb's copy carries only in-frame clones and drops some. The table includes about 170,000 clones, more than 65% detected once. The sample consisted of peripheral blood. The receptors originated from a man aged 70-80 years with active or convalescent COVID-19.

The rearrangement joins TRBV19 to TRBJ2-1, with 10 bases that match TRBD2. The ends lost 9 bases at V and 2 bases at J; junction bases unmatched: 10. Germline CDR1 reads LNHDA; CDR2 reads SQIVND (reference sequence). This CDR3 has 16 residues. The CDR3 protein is CASYPGGLAAYNEQFF. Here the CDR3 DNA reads TGTGCCAGCTACCCGGGAGGACTAGCGGCCTACAATGAGCAGTTCTTC.

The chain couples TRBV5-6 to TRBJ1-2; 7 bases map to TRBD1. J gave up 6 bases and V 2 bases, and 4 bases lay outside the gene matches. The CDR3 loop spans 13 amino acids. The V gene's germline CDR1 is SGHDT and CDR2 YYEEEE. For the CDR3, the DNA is TGTGCCAGCAGCTTCGGGACAGTCCATGGCTACACCTTC. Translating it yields CASSFGTVHGYTF.

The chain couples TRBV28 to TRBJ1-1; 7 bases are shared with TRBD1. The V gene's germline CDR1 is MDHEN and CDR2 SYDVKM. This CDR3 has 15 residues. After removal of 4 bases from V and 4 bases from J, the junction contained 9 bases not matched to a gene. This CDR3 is CASSSSRQGGTEAFF. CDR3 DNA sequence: TGTGCCAGCAGTTCCTCCCGACAGGGCGGCACTGAAGCTTTCTTT.

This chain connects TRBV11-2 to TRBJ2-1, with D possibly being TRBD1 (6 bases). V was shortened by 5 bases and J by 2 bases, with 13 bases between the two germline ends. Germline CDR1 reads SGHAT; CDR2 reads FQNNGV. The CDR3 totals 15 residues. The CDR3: CASSPRKGAYNEQFF. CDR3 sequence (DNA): TGTGCCAGCAGCCCCCGGAAGGGGGCCTACAATGAGCAGTTCTTC.

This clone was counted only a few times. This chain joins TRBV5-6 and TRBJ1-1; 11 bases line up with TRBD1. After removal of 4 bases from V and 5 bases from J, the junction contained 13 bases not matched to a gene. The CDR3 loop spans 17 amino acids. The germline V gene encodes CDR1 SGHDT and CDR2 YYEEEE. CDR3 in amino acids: CASSLLLDRGRWTEAFF. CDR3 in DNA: TGTGCCAGCAGCCTGCTGTTGGACAGGGGGCGATGGACTGAAGCTTTCTTT.